This T cell receptor (beta chain) was sequenced for a study of OX40 agonist ivuxolimab in advanced cancers. Of note for this clone: Antigen unknown.

V shed 1 base, J shed 3 bases, and the junction held 9 bases outside the gene matches. Germline-derived CDR1 and CDR2 are SGHTS and YDEGEE. The CDR3 has 16 residues. General observations from the study: By week 6 at 0.1 to 3.0 mg/kg, blood CD4+ and CD8+ T cells had expanded clonally. Some nonresponders additionally presented with little normalized T-cell clonal expansion. Among patients with partial responses at 0.1-3.0 mg/kg, clonal expansion was among the lowest. The study did not work out the antigen specificity of the expanded peripheral T cells.

Produced via immunoSEQ multiplex PCR; TCRdb's table is partial and in-frame only. The table shows some 77,000 clones, with about 91% occurring only once. This specimen consisted of CD4+ or CD8+ T cells sorted from blood, obtained in a trial of the OX40 agonist ivuxolimab. This receptor was obtained from an adult with an advanced solid tumor such as melanoma, head and neck, liver or kidney cancer. This rearrangement joins TRBV5-8 to TRBJ2-7; 8 positions match TRBD2. CDR3 coding DNA: TGTGCCAGCAGCTTGTTTACGGGGGGGCTAAACTACGAGCAGTACTTC. Translating it yields CASSLFTGGLNYEQYF.